This section outlines one T cell receptor beta chain sequence together with its context. Its cognate antigen is unknown. The V gene lost 6 bases and the J gene lost 7 bases, with 13 bases spanning the gap. This CDR3 is 13 amino acids long. Germline V gene lookup returns CDR1 SGHTA and CDR2 FQGNSA. Both 60 Vbeta primers and 13 Jbeta primers went into the PCR. Repertoires were generated with immunoSEQ multiplex PCR, while TCRdb's copy carries only in-frame clones and drops some. The specimen's table records approximately 150,000 clones. The data belong to a study of cytomegalovirus exposure and HLA in healthy donors. Whole-study results and caveats: Researchers reported that a few CMV-associated chains were confirmed in vitro as CMV antigen-specific. Among immune exposure information, only CMV serostatus was available. In an earlier analysis, most TCR beta V segments were productive about 87% or about 30% of the time.

Source material: PBMCs. This receptor was obtained from a woman between 18 and 29 years old in good health and CMV-seronegative. The J gene is TRBJ2-4, the V gene TRBV7-2; D is possibly TRBD1 (6 bases). The CDR3 DNA reads TGTGCCAGCAGTCCCGGGACAAGTAACATTCAGTACTTC. It is translated as CASSPGTSNIQYF.